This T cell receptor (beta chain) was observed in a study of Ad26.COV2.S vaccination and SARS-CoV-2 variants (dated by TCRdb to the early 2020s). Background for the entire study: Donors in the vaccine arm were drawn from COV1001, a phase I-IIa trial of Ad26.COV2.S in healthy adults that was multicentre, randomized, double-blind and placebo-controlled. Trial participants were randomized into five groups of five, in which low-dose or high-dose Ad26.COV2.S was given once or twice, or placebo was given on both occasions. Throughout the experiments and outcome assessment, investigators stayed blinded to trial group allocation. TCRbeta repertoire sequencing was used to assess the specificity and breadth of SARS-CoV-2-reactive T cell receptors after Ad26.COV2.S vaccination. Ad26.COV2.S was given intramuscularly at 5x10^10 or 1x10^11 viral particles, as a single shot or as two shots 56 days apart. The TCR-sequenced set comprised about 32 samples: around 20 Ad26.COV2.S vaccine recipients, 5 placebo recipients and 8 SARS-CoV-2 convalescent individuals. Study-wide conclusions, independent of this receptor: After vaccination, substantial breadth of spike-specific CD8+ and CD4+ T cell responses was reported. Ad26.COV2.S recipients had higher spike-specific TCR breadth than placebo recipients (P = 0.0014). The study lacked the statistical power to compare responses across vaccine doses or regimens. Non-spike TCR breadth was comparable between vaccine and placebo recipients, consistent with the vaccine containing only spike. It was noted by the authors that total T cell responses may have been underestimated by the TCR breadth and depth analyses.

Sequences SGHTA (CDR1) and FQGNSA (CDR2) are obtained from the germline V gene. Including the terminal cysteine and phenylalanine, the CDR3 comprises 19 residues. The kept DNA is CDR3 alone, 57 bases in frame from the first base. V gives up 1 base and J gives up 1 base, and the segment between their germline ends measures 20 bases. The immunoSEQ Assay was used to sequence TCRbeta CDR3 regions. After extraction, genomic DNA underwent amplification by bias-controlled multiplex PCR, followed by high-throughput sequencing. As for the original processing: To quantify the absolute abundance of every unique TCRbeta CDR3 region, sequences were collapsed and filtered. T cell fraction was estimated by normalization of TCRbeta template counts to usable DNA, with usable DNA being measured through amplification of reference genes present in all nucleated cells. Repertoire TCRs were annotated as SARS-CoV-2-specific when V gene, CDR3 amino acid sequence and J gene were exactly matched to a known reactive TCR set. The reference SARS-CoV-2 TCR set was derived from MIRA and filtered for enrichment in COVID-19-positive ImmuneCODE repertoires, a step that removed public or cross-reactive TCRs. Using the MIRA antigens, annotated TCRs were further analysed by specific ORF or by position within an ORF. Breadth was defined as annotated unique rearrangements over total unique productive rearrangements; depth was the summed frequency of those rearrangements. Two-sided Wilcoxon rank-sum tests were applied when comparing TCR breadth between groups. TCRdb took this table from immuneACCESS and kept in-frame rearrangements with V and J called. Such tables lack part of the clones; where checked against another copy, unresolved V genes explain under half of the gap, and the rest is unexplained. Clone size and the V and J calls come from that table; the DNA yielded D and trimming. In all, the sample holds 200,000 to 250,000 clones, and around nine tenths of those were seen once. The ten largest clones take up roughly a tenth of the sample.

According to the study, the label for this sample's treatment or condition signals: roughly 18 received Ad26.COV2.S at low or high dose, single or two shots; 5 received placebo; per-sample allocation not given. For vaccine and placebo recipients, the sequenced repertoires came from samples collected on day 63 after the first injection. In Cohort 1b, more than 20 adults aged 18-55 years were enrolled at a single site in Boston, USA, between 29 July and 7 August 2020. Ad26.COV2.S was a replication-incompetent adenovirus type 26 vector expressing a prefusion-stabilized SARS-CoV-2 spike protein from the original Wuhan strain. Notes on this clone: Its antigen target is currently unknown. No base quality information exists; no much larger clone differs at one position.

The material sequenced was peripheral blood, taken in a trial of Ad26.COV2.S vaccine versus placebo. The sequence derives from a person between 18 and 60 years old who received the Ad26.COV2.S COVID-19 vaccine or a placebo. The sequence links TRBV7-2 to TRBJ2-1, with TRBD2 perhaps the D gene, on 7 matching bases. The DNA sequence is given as TGTGCCAGCAGCTTAGAGGGGGGGGTAGGGATCGGATCCTACAATGAGCAGTTCTTC. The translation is CASSLEGGVGIGSYNEQFF.